This TCR beta chain was observed in a study of shared clonotypes between healthy human individuals. The protocol was immunoSEQ multiplex PCR, while the TCRdb copy is restricted to in-frame clones and leaves out a portion. The table includes 950,000 to 1,200,000 clones, 70% to 85% detected once. Regarding this clone: The antigen is not known.

V dropped 1 base and J dropped 5 bases, with 14 bases sitting between them. The CDR3 has 15 residues. CDR1 and CDR2 from the germline V gene are SGHTA and FQGNSA. Study-level points and caveats: Larger richness was generally estimated for naive than memory subsets.

The sequence was collected from a man between 18 and 35 years old in good health. Some clones in this sample may be carry-over from other donors' samples. J is TRBJ1-2 and V is TRBV7-2; D is unresolved. Sample: memory CD4+ T cells from PBMCs. The subset denotes: CD45RA-negative fraction. The CDR3 DNA sequence: TGTGCCAGCAGCTTAGTTGGCAGCCCTGGATATGGCTACACCTTC. It is translated as CASSLVGSPGYGYTF.